The entry that follows covers one TCR beta chain sequence. This specimen comes from a study of cytomegalovirus exposure and HLA in healthy donors. J lost 5 bases, V lost 2 bases, and 11 bases had no gene match. The CDR3 totals 17 residues. Germline V CDR1 and CDR2: MGHRA, YSYEKL. The PCR employed 60 Vbeta primers together with 13 Jbeta primers. TCRdb keeps only in-frame clones here, not all; method: immunoSEQ multiplex PCR. There are tens of thousands of clones in the sample; approximately 80% occur only once, and about 4% lies in the top ten. The sample was PBMCs. This TCR was sampled from a woman aged 35 to 49 in good health and CMV-seronegative. The chain uses TRBV4-1 and TRBJ2-3; 9 bases are a match to TRBD1. DNA of the CDR3: TGCGCCAGCAGCCAATTCCTGACAGGGGGTGGGGGAGATACGCAGTATTTT. Its translation is CASSQFLTGGGGDTQYF.